The entry below describes one T cell receptor (beta chain). The sample belongs to a study of human T cells and chemical hapten exposure. In the library, unique molecular identifiers were attached to individual cDNA molecules. TCRdb recomputed calls from the RACE reads with MiXCR, one row per CDR3 protein. The sample lists around 380,000 distinct CDR3 sequences, 4.5% to 5.5% occurring once. The time point here: pre-sensitization, week 0. Treatment in this sample: therapeutic diphenylcyclopropenone sensitization with weekly scalp DPC. The CDR3 sequence is 15 residues long. CDR1 is SGHDN and CDR2 is FVKESK in the germline V gene. Trimming took 1 base from V and 2 from J; bases not matched to a gene: 1.

V is TRBV14 and J is TRBJ1-2, with 10 bases matching TRBD1. The sequence derives from a woman in her late teens or twenties with alopecia areata. Some clones in this sample may be carry-over from other donors' samples. Sequenced material: whole blood, taken in connection with sensitization to the hapten diphenylcyclopropenone (DPC). The CDR3 spells CASSQGDRGNYGYTF. The DNA of the CDR3 is TGTGCCAGCAGCCAAGGGGACAGGGGCAACTATGGCTACACCTTC.